Listed below are T cell receptor beta chains from one sample, sequenced in a study of blood T cell repertoires in COVID-19. Method: immunoSEQ multiplex PCR; TCRdb's copy keeps in-frame clones and lacks some. The sample has 200,000 to 300,000 clones; around 87% are singletons. Specimen: peripheral blood. The receptors were sampled from a woman aged 40 to 50 who had recovered from COVID-19. Each CDR3 is given with its conserved first and last residue. For some rows the clone size is stated as once, few or many, or as a class when expanded; others skip it.

v_gene	abundance	j_gene	CDR3aa
TRBV18	-	TRBJ1-1	CASSPRVGIGNTEAFF
TRBV7-6	-	TRBJ2-6	CASSSGHPGANVLTF
TRBV3-1/TRBV3-2	-	TRBJ1-1	CASTRWVGAMNTEAFF
TRBV12-5	-	TRBJ1-1	CASGLVAYTEAFF
TRBV29-1	-	TRBJ1-1	CSVVGSAGRGAEAFF
TRBV5-4	-	TRBJ1-1	CASKLDTAGNTEAFF
TRBV5-6	-	TRBJ2-2	CASSPAGGYTGELFF
TRBV5-1	-	TRBJ2-5	CASSRGSSDQETQYF
TRBV5-1	-	TRBJ1-4	CASSLSIGATNEKLFF
TRBV5-1	-	TRBJ1-1	CASSFGTGANTEAFF
TRBV6-5	-	TRBJ1-3	CASSLTGGGNTIYF
TRBV20-1	-	TRBJ1-2	CSARRGNGYTF
TRBV5-6	-	TRBJ2-7	CASSLQGAPQQYF
TRBV5-4	-	TRBJ2-3	CASSLVRGGRADTQYF
TRBV4-3	-	TRBJ1-2	CASSRLAGQAHYGYTF
TRBV6-5	-	TRBJ2-1	CASSRQSSYNEQFF
TRBV3-1/TRBV3-2	-	TRBJ1-5	CASSQDRDQPQHF
TRBV6-5	-	TRBJ1-2	CASSYTGVLYGYTF
TRBV4-1	-	TRBJ1-2	CASSQDGQGASKFYGYTF
TRBV27	once	TRBJ1-5	CASSRHNNQPQHF
TRBV4-2	few	TRBJ2-1	CASIRLAGTGEQFF
TRBV27	-	TRBJ2-4	CASRRQNIQYF
TRBV5-6	-	TRBJ2-6	CASSWASGANVLTF
TRBV6-5	-	TRBJ1-2	CASSYRGYGYTF
TRBV7-2	once	TRBJ2-7	CASSLDMGSEQYF
TRBV6-4	-	TRBJ1-2	CASRAGGNYGYTF